Following are 32 T cell receptor beta chains from one sample sequenced in a study of cytomegalovirus exposure and HLA in healthy donors. The PCR contained 60 Vbeta and 13 Jbeta primers. The table came from immunoSEQ multiplex PCR; TCRdb's copy has only in-frame clones and leaves some out. The sample lists 95,000 to 100,000 clones; around 80% were seen once. Sequencing used PBMCs. These receptors all come from a woman aged 60 to 75 in good health and CMV-seronegative.

This chain uses TRBV6-6 with TRBJ1-2; D gene ambiguous. Germline values: CDR1 MNHNY, CDR2 SVGAGI (reference sequence). CDR3 length equals 11 residues. The V end lost 8 bases, the J end lost 4 bases, and 8 bases lay between the germline ends. CDR3 in DNA: TGTGCCAGCTTCGGGTCCTATGGCTACACCTTC. It specifies CASFGSYGYTF.

The gene calls are TRBV10-1 and TRBJ2-3; TRBD2 is a possible D gene (5 bases). V lost 4 bases, J lost 6 bases, and 11 bases lay in between. This CDR3 comprises 13 residues. Germline-derived CDR1 and CDR2 are WNHNN and SYGVQD (reference sequence). The CDR3 region has the DNA TGCGCCAGCAGTGTCCGGGGTCAGGATACGCAGTATTTT. Translation gives CASSVRGQDTQYF.

The chain carries TRBV11-2 and TRBJ2-7; D is perhaps TRBD1 (5 bases). The CDR3 is 14 residues long. In germline, CDR1 is SGHAT, CDR2 FQNNGV. The V gene lost 7 bases and the J gene lost 5 bases, with 18 bases spanning the gap. Written as DNA, the CDR3 is TGTGCCAGCACGAGTGGGGCCTTCGACCACGAGCAGTACTTC. Translation gives CASTSGAFDHEQYF.

The rearrangement joins TRBV25-1 to TRBJ2-3, with a weak D call TRBD2 (6 bases). Germline CDR1 MGHDK, CDR2 SYGVNS. This CDR3 has 14 amino acids. Trimming cost V 4 bases and J 4 bases, with 12 bases left between them. The CDR3: CASSGSGLPDTQYF. DNA for the CDR3: TGTGCCAGCAGTGGGTCGGGACTCCCAGATACGCAGTATTTT.

The CDR3 DNA is TGCGCCAGCAGCACGCGGACAGCGAACACTGAAGCTTTCTTT. Its protein is CASSTRTANTEAFF. V usage is TRBV5-1 and J usage is TRBJ1-1; a weak D match, TRBD1 (6 bases). Trimming pared 4 bases from V and 1 base from J, leaving 11 bases between. This CDR3 region has 14 residues. Looked up from germline, CDR1 is SGHRS and CDR2 is YFSETQ.

This clone was seen once. The chain links TRBV6-5 to TRBJ2-7, with TRBD2 matching over 9 bases. Germline V gene sequence: CDR1 MNHEY, CDR2 SVGAGI. The CDR3 length is 15 residues. The ends lost 6 bases at V and 2 bases at J; junction bases unmatched: 8. CDR3 in amino acids: CASSSSGGRTYEQYF. CDR3 bases: TGTGCCAGCAGCAGTAGCGGGGGCCGAACCTACGAGCAGTACTTC.

The chain couples TRBV5-1 to TRBJ2-5; 10 positions agree with TRBD2. Germline trimming cut 0 bases from V and 5 bases from J; bases unmatched to any gene: 7. The CDR3 is 16 residues long. Germline CDR1 reads SGHRS; CDR2 reads YFSETQ. The CDR3 spells CASSLALAGDVETQYF. The CDR3 DNA reads as TGCGCCAGCAGCTTGGCGCTAGCGGGGGACGTTGAGACCCAGTACTTC.

The V call is TRBV7-9, the J call TRBJ2-7, with 8 bases aligning to TRBD1. Losses at the gene ends were 5 bases for V and 4 bases for J; bases not matched to a gene: 10. CDR1 and CDR2 (germline): SEHNR, FQNEAQ (reference sequence). The CDR3 has 15 residues. The CDR3 sequence: CASSPARTGSYEQYF. The DNA of the CDR3 is TGTGCCAGCAGCCCCGCCCGGACAGGGTCTTACGAGCAGTACTTC.

The chain carries TRBV18 and TRBJ2-1; the match to TRBD2 covers 11 bases. In germline, CDR1 is KGHSH, CDR2 LQKENI. CDR3 size: 17 residues. Trimming took 2 bases from V and 4 from J; bases not matched to a gene: 7. The CDR3 coding sequence is TGTGCCAGCTCACCATCGCTAGCGGGGGGCCTTTACAATGAGCAGTTCTTC. As protein: CASSPSLAGGLYNEQFF.

This rearrangement joins TRBV2 to TRBJ1-1, with D perhaps TRBD1 (6 bases). V lost 10 bases to trimming and J lost 5 bases, with 8 bases between them. The CDR3 length is 10 residues. CDR1 and CDR2 (germline): SNHLY, FYNNEI. The CDR3 region is CAIQGTEAFF. The CDR3 DNA follows: TGTGCCATCCAGGGGACTGAAGCTTTCTTT.

The chain has TRBV5-6 and TRBJ1-2; 7 positions match TRBD1. The CDR3 totals 11 residues. Germline CDR1 SGHDT, CDR2 YYEEEE. V gave up 6 bases and J gave up 6 bases; unmatched junction bases: 2. The CDR3 DNA is TGTGCCAGCACGACAGGGAATGGCTACACCTTC. It encodes CASTTGNGYTF.

The V gene is TRBV5-1, the J gene TRBJ1-6, with 10 bases identical to TRBD1. Germline V gene sequence: CDR1 SGHRS, CDR2 YFSETQ. Trimming removed 4 bases from V and 2 bases from J; junction bases left unmatched: 3. This CDR3 is built from 16 residues. CDR3 loop: CASSRTGGTYNSPLHF. The CDR3 nucleotides read TGCGCCAGCAGCAGGACAGGGGGGACCTATAATTCACCCCTCCACTTT.

The rearrangement joins TRBV6-5 to TRBJ2-3, with TRBD1 as a possible D gene (5 bases). This CDR3 has 13 residues. From germline, CDR1 is MNHEY and CDR2 SVGAGI. Trimming cost V 4 bases and J 4 bases, with 9 bases left between them. The CDR3 loop reads CASSSDSPDTQYF. The CDR3 DNA reads as TGTGCCAGCAGTTCAGACAGTCCAGATACGCAGTATTTT.

This chain links TRBV2 with TRBJ1-2, with a tentative D call TRBD1 (6 bases). The germline V gene encodes CDR1 SNHLY and CDR2 FYNNEI. The V gene lost 2 bases and the J gene lost 2 bases, with 12 bases spanning the gap. The CDR3 consists of 15 residues. DNA of the CDR3: TGTGCCAGCAGTGAACGGATCGACAGGAACTATGGCTACACCTTC. Residues: CASSERIDRNYGYTF.

The chain has TRBV6-5 and TRBJ1-2; possibly TRBD1 for D (5 bases). Per the germline V gene, CDR1 is MNHEY and CDR2 is SVGAGI. The CDR3 length is 13 residues. V was cut by 6 bases and J by 5 bases, with 13 bases left in between. CDR3 nucleotide sequence: TGTGCCAGCAGCCCGGGGACTAGGTATGGCTACACCTTC. Translation: CASSPGTRYGYTF.

The chain carries TRBV6-5 and TRBJ2-3; TRBD1 might be the D (6 bases). The CDR3 contains 11 residues. From germline, CDR1 is MNHEY and CDR2 SVGAGI. The V end lost 4 bases, the J end lost 9 bases, and 8 bases lay between the germline ends. The chain's CDR3 is CASSLQGTQYF. The CDR3 DNA is TGTGCCAGCAGTTTACAGGGAACGCAGTATTTT.

Notes on this clone: Additional DNA sequences in this sample encode the identical CDR3. The CDR3 here is CASSPRQYEQYF. The CDR3, as DNA: TGTGCCAGCAGTCCCCGACAGTACGAGCAGTACTTC. The chain has TRBV28 and TRBJ2-7; D is possibly TRBD1 (5 bases). The germline gives CDR1 MDHEN, CDR2 SYDVKM. V lost 5 bases, J lost 4 bases, and 9 bases lay in between. This CDR3 is 12 amino acids long.

Here the CDR3 DNA reads TGCGCCAGCAGCCCCCGGACTAGCGGGCCAATAGCCAAAAACATTCAGTACTTC. Translating gives CASSPRTSGPIAKNIQYF. J is TRBJ2-4 and V is TRBV5-1; 11 bases fit TRBD2. The CDR3 consists of 18 residues. The trim removed 4 bases at V and 0 bases at J, leaving 9 bases unmatched. Germline V gene data show CDR1 as SGHRS and CDR2 as YFSETQ.

V and J are TRBV2 and TRBJ1-1; unclear D gene. Per the germline V gene, CDR1 is SNHLY and CDR2 is FYNNEI. Trimming took off 4 bases at V and 0 bases at J, with 6 bases between the two ends. The CDR3 contains 13 residues. This CDR3 reads CASSGHLNTEAFF. The CDR3 DNA reads as TGTGCCAGCAGTGGACATTTGAACACTGAAGCTTTCTTT.

This chain links TRBV4-3 with TRBJ2-1, with D tentatively TRBD2 (7 bases). The CDR3 length is 20 residues. V was trimmed by 0 bases and J by 4 bases, leaving 25 bases between them. CDR1 is LGHNA and CDR2 is YSLEER in the germline V gene. CDR3 coding DNA: TGCGCCAGCAGCCAAGAGGTCTATAGAGGGGGGGCCTCTGTATACAATGAGCAGTTCTTC. Translating it yields CASSQEVYRGGASVYNEQFF.

The chain couples TRBV6-4 to TRBJ2-7; TRBD2 matches 14 bases. V lost 0 bases to trimming and J lost 6 bases; unmatched junction nucleotides: 7. Germline V gives CDR1 MRHNA, CDR2 SNTAGT. This CDR3 is built from 17 residues. DNA for the CDR3: TGTGCCAGCAGTGACTCCGGGACTAGCGGGAGAATGCGCGAGCAGTACTTC. This codes for CASSDSGTSGRMREQYF.

The chain joins TRBV4-3 to TRBJ1-1, with 9 bases identical to TRBD1. V shed 4 bases, J shed 3 bases, and the junction held 0 bases outside the gene matches. In germline, CDR1 is LGHNA, CDR2 YSLEER. The CDR3 covers 13 residues. The CDR3 bases are TGCGCCAGCAGCCGACAGGGGGACACTGAAGCTTTCTTT. Its translation is CASSRQGDTEAFF.

The chain has TRBV6-1 and TRBJ2-5, with 9 bases matching TRBD1. CDR3 length equals 17 residues. Germline loops: CDR1 MNHNS, CDR2 SASEGT. With 3 bases clipped from V and 5 bases from J, the junction kept 13 bases outside the gene matches. CDR3 bases: TGTGCCAGCAGTGATGGCTTTCTAGGGACAGGGTTCGAGACCCAGTACTTC. Translation: CASSDGFLGTGFETQYF.

This CDR3 reads CASSHGTSGIYEQYF. CDR3 sequence (DNA): TGCGCCAGCAGCCACGGGACTAGCGGGATATACGAGCAGTACTTC. The V gene is TRBV4-3, the J gene TRBJ2-7, with 13 bases lining up with TRBD2. The V and J ends lost 3 bases and 4 bases, in that order; junction bases with no gene match: 3. The CDR3 is 15 residues long. Looked up from germline, CDR1 is LGHNA and CDR2 is YSLEER.

This rearrangement joins TRBV19 to TRBJ2-5; no clear D gene. Germline assignment: CDR1 LNHDA and CDR2 SQIVND (reference sequence). CDR3 size: 16 residues. The V end was cut by 0 bases, the J end by 1 base, with 12 bases between. The CDR3 protein is CASSIDVTEPQETQYF. CDR3 DNA: TGTGCCAGTAGTATAGACGTCACAGAACCCCAAGAGACCCAGTACTTC.

This clone was observed a handful of times. The V gene is TRBV2, the J gene TRBJ2-7; 10 positions match TRBD1. Trimming removed 8 bases from V and 2 bases from J; junction bases left unmatched: 0. Germline V gene sequence: CDR1 SNHLY, CDR2 FYNNEI. This CDR3 contains 12 residues. The CDR3 spells CASGQGAYEQYF. CDR3 coding DNA: TGTGCCAGCGGACAGGGGGCCTACGAGCAGTACTTC.

This chain connects TRBV28 to TRBJ1-2, with a possible D match to TRBD1 (5 bases). V was clipped by 6 bases and J by 4 bases, with 15 bases between them. Germline V gives CDR1 MDHEN, CDR2 SYDVKM. The CDR3 is 14 residues long. Written as DNA, the CDR3 is TGTGCCAGCAGCCCTGCGGGGCGCGCCTATGGCTACACCTTC. Residues: CASSPAGRAYGYTF.

The chain is built from TRBV5-4 and TRBJ2-2, with 9 bases identical to TRBD1. The germline V gene encodes CDR1 SGHNT and CDR2 YYREEE (reference sequence). J gave up 5 bases and V 0 bases, and 8 bases lay outside the gene matches. There are 17 residues in the CDR3. The CDR3 DNA is TGTGCCAGCAGCTTGGATCTACAGGGGGCCAGTACCGGGGAGCTGTTTTTT. Protein sequence: CASSLDLQGASTGELFF.

The chain carries TRBV19 and TRBJ2-1; a weak D match, TRBD1 (5 bases). In germline, CDR1 is LNHDA, CDR2 SQIVND (reference sequence). Trimming took off 5 bases at V and 7 bases at J, with 12 bases between the two ends. The CDR3 contains 13 residues. As DNA, the CDR3 is TGTGCCAGTAGTCTCAGGGTGGGGAATGAGCAGTTCTTC. Translating it yields CASSLRVGNEQFF.

The chain joins TRBV27 to TRBJ2-7; 9 bases map to TRBD1. The CDR3 totals 14 residues. V dropped 8 bases and J dropped 3; count of bases not matched to a gene: 8. Germline V gives CDR1 MNHEY, CDR2 SMNVEV (reference sequence). The CDR3 loop reads CASGEGQGNYEQYF. The DNA for the CDR3 is TGTGCCAGCGGAGAGGGACAGGGTAACTACGAGCAGTACTTC.

The chain carries TRBV19 and TRBJ1-2, with 7 bases fitting TRBD1. The CDR3 is 16 amino acids. CDR1 and CDR2 from the germline V gene are LNHDA and SQIVND (reference sequence). Germline trimming cut 3 bases from V and 8 bases from J; bases unmatched to any gene: 15. The DNA of the CDR3 is TGTGCCAGTAGTATCCACACAGGTGGACAGGCTGGAGGCTACACCTTC. It encodes CASSIHTGGQAGGYTF.

This clone has just one count. For the CDR3, the DNA is TGCGCCAGCAGCCAAGTTGCCAGGGGTGACGAAAAACTGTTTTTT. It is translated as CASSQVARGDEKLFF. The chain joins TRBV4-3 to TRBJ1-4; D is perhaps TRBD1 (6 bases). Germline assignment: CDR1 LGHNA and CDR2 YSLEER. V was pared by 1 base and J by 8 bases, with 14 bases between. This CDR3 comprises 15 residues.